This is a list of T cell receptor beta chains from one sample in a study of blood T cell repertoires in COVID-19. Assay: immunoSEQ multiplex PCR; the TCRdb copy retains only in-frame clones and omits some. This sample has 95,000 to 150,000 clones, with about two thirds found just once. The sequencing sample was made of peripheral blood. The receptor set was obtained from a human donor with acute or convalescent COVID-19. The donor label of this sample is uncertain. Both conserved end residues are part of each CDR3. The D gene is left open where the match is weak. Rows give clone size only sometimes, using once, few, many, or a class for an expanded clone.

TGTGCCAGCAGCCCGACTGGCTCTGGAAACACCATATATTTT,CASSPTGSGNTIYF,NA,14,TRBV7-9,TRBJ1-3,NA
TGTGCCAGCAGCTTGGCGCTCAGCGGGGGGCAAGAGACCCAGTACTTC,CASSLALSGGQETQYF,TRBD2,16,TRBV7-2,TRBJ2-5,few
TGTGCCAGCTCATCGACAGCAGCGATGAACACTGAAGCTTTCTTT,CASSSTAAMNTEAFF,NA,15,TRBV18,TRBJ1-1,NA
TGTGCCACCAGTCAGGCAGGGAACTATGGCTACACCTTC,CATSQAGNYGYTF,NA,13,TRBV24-1,TRBJ1-2,NA
TGTGCCAGCAGTGATTCAGCGGGGGGGCGGTACAATGAGCAGTTCTTC,CASSDSAGGRYNEQFF,TRBD2,16,TRBV6-1,TRBJ2-1,NA
TGTGCCACCAGCCCAAGATCGGGGTACCATGGCTACACCTTC,CATSPRSGYHGYTF,NA,14,TRBV15,TRBJ1-2,NA
TGCGCCAGCAGCCAAGACCCTACAGGGATCTCCTATAATTCACCCCTCCACTTT,CASSQDPTGISYNSPLHF,NA,18,TRBV4-1,TRBJ1-6,NA
TGTGCCACCCGCCGTGGGTGGGCGGGCACTGAAGCTTTCTTT,CATRRGWAGTEAFF,NA,14,TRBV13,TRBJ1-1,NA
TGTGCCAGCAGAAGAACAGGGGGCACTGAAGCTTTCTTT,CASRRTGGTEAFF,TRBD1,13,TRBV25-1,TRBJ1-1,few
TGTGCCAGCAGTGGTTTGGGACTAGCGAACACCGGGGAGCTGTTTTTT,CASSGLGLANTGELFF,TRBD2,16,TRBV25-1,TRBJ2-2,NA
TGTGCCAGCAGAAGTAGCGGGGGGGCTTGGAATGAGCAGTTCTTC,CASRSSGGAWNEQFF,TRBD2,15,TRBV6-5,TRBJ2-1,NA